A single sample gave rise to the 29 T cell receptor beta chains below, sequenced in a study of shared clonotypes between healthy human individuals. Libraries were prepared by immunoSEQ multiplex PCR; TCRdb keeps only in-frame clonotypes and omits some of them. This sample has approximately 510,000 clones; around 74% occur once, and the top ten carry approximately 13%. Sequencing was carried out using PBMCs. The origin of the receptors is a woman aged 35 to 49 in good health. Some clones in this sample may be carry-over from other donors' samples.

The chain uses TRBV10-3 and TRBJ1-5, with D possibly matching TRBD1 (5 bases). In germline, CDR1 is ENHRY, CDR2 SYGVKD. This CDR3 comprises 16 residues. V was clipped by 7 bases and J by 0 bases, with 16 bases between them. The DNA for the CDR3 is TGTGCCATCATTAGACAGCCTTCATATAGCAATCAGCCCCAGCATTTT. Its protein is CAIIRQPSYSNQPQHF.

V usage is TRBV15 and J usage is TRBJ2-7; perhaps TRBD2 as D (6 bases). The V end was cut by 2 bases, the J end by 3 bases, with 8 bases between. This CDR3 spans 13 amino acids. Germline loops: CDR1 LNHNV, CDR2 YYDKDF (reference sequence). The CDR3 DNA is TGTGCCACCAGCAGATCAGCGGGCTACGAGCAGTACTTC. This codes for CATSRSAGYEQYF. Variable domain in full (rest from reference TRBV15 and TRBJ2-7): DAMVIQNPRYQVTQFGKPVTLSCSQTLNHNVMYWYQQKSSQAPKLLFHYYDKDFNNEADTPDNFQSRRPNTSFCFLDIRSPGLGDTAMYLCATSRSAGYEQYFGPGTRLTVT.

This chain uses TRBV19 with TRBJ1-5, with a weak D call TRBD1 (6 bases). Trimming removed 6 bases from V and 6 bases from J, with 12 bases in between. Germline CDR1 and CDR2: LNHDA and SQIVND (reference sequence). There are 13 residues in the CDR3. CDR3 residues: CASRGGAGQPQHF. CDR3 DNA: TGTGCCAGTAGAGGGGGGGCAGGTCAGCCCCAGCATTTT.

V and J are TRBV5-1 and TRBJ1-1, with a tentative D call TRBD1 (6 bases). The V gene lost 2 bases and the J gene lost 7 bases, with 12 bases spanning the gap. The CDR3 runs to 13 residues. CDR1 and CDR2 (germline): SGHRS, YFSETQ. CDR3 nucleotides: TGCGCCAGCAGCTTCCCAGGGGAGGATGAAGCTTTCTTT. The encoded protein is CASSFPGEDEAFF.

V gene TRBV28 combines with J gene TRBJ2-3; D possibly corresponds to TRBD2 (5 bases). V lost 5 bases and J 4 bases, leaving 16 bases between the germline ends. Per germline, CDR1 MDHEN and CDR2 SYDVKM. CDR3 size: 15 residues. Written as DNA, the CDR3 is TGTGCCAGCAGTATATTGGCGGGTGGGTCAGATACGCAGTATTTT. It yields the protein CASSILAGGSDTQYF.

The chain has TRBV7-9 and TRBJ2-2, with 9 bases lining up with TRBD1. This CDR3 region has 15 residues. Germline V gene data show CDR1 as SEHNR and CDR2 as FQNEAQ (reference sequence). V trimming: 4 bases; J trimming: 7 bases; junction bases outside the gene matches: 7. CDR3 amino acids: CASSSRTGDGGELFF. CDR3 sequence (DNA): TGTGCCAGCAGCTCCCGGACAGGGGATGGCGGGGAGCTGTTTTTT.

This chain links TRBV28 with TRBJ2-7; 8 nucleotides line up with TRBD2. Germline CDR1 MDHEN, CDR2 SYDVKM. V trimming: 5 bases; J trimming: 4 bases; junction bases outside the gene matches: 7. The CDR3 totals 14 residues. As DNA, the CDR3 is TGTGCCAGCAGTCCGGGGGGGGTTAGGTACGAGCAGTACTTC. Residues: CASSPGGVRYEQYF. Drawing the rest from reference TRBV28 and TRBJ2-7, the complete variable domain is DVKVTQSSRYLVKRTGEKVFLECVQDMDHENMFWYRQDPGLGLRLIYFSYDVKMKEKGDIPEGYSVSREKKERFSLILESASTNQTSMYLCASSPGGVRYEQYFGPGTRLTVT.

The V call is TRBV6-5, the J call TRBJ2-7, with no clear D. The CDR3 runs 13 residues. Trimming left V 1 base short and J 7 bases short, with 11 bases between. From germline, CDR1 is MNHEY and CDR2 SVGAGI. The CDR3, as DNA: TGTGCCAGCAGTTACTATGGAGCCGGGGAGCAGTACTTC. Amino acid sequence: CASSYYGAGEQYF.

This clone was detected once. V gene TRBV11-2 combines with J gene TRBJ2-1, with no clear D. Germline V gene sequence: CDR1 SGHAT, CDR2 FQNNGV. This CDR3 contains 15 residues. Trimming pared 5 bases from V and 0 bases from J, leaving 11 bases between. For the CDR3, the DNA is TGTGCCAGCAGCCAAGACCGGAGCTCCTACAATGAGCAGTTCTTC. This gives the protein CASSQDRSSYNEQFF.

This clone turned up a few times. J is TRBJ2-7 and V is TRBV7-2, with 13 bases aligning to TRBD2. The CDR3 is 16 amino acids. CDR1 is SGHTA and CDR2 is FQGNSA in the germline V gene. V shed 4 bases, J shed 7 bases, and the junction held 10 bases outside the gene matches. DNA for the CDR3: TGTGCCAGCAGCTCTGGGACTAGCGGGAACACAGGGGAGCAGTACTTC. It is translated as CASSSGTSGNTGEQYF. Combining the CDR3 with reference TRBV7-2 and TRBJ2-7 gives the whole variable domain GAGVSQSPSNKVTEKGKDVELRCDPISGHTALYWYRQSLGQGLEFLIYFQGNSAPDKSGLPSDRFSAERTGGSVSTLTIQRTQQEDSAVYLCASSSGTSGNTGEQYFGPGTRLTVT.

The V call is TRBV10-2, the J call TRBJ2-3; 8 bases fit TRBD2. CDR3 length equals 15 residues. CDR1 and CDR2 from the germline V gene are WSHSY and SAAADI. With V trimmed by 6 bases and J by 5 bases, 10 bases remained unmatched. The DNA of the CDR3 is TGCGCCAGCAGGGGTATAGCGGGATGGGTAGATACGCAGTATTTT. Its translation: CASRGIAGWVDTQYF.

The chain combines TRBV5-4 with TRBJ2-1, with a weak D call TRBD1 (7 bases). CDR3 length: 17 amino acids. The germline V gene encodes CDR1 SGHNT and CDR2 YYREEE (reference sequence). V lost 7 bases to trimming and J lost 0 bases, with 20 bases between them. The CDR3 loop is CASAQQGGPSSYNEQFF. The CDR3 nucleotides are TGTGCCAGCGCCCAGCAGGGGGGCCCGAGCTCCTACAATGAGCAGTTCTTC.

The chain employs TRBV28 and TRBJ1-2; D unclear. Germline V gene sequence: CDR1 MDHEN, CDR2 SYDVKM. The CDR3 consists of 14 residues. The V gene lost 2 bases and the J gene lost 4 bases, with 11 bases spanning the gap. The CDR3 loop reads CASSLNPASYGYTF. The CDR3 coding sequence is TGTGCCAGCAGTTTAAATCCAGCCAGCTATGGCTACACCTTC.

The chain employs TRBV19 and TRBJ1-5; weak D call: TRBD1 (5 bases). In germline, CDR1 is LNHDA, CDR2 SQIVND (reference sequence). The CDR3 length is 16 residues. The V and J ends lost 5 bases and 6 bases respectively, with 20 bases between them. The CDR3 DNA reads as TGTGCCAGTAGTCCCCTCACGGCAGGGAATGGTCAGCCCCAGCATTTT. Protein sequence: CASSPLTAGNGQPQHF.

The chain recombines TRBV5-4 with TRBJ2-3; 11 bases are shared with TRBD2. V lost 4 bases to trimming and J lost 3 bases; unmatched junction nucleotides: 13. Germline loops: CDR1 SGHNT, CDR2 YYREEE (reference sequence). The CDR3 spans 18 residues. The CDR3 bases are TGTGCCAGCAGCCCCCGGGGAGGGGCTAGCGGGAGGACAGATACGCAGTATTTT. Translating it yields CASSPRGGASGRTDTQYF.

This sequence joins TRBV9 and TRBJ2-2; perhaps TRBD1 as D (5 bases). This CDR3 comprises 13 residues. Germline V gene lookup returns CDR1 SGDLS and CDR2 YYNGEE. The V end lost 4 bases, the J end lost 4 bases, and 8 bases lay between the germline ends. For the CDR3, the DNA is TGTGCCAGCAGCCAGGGCCCCACCGGGGAGCTGTTTTTT. It yields the protein CASSQGPTGELFF.

V usage is TRBV2 and J usage is TRBJ2-5; D gene unclear. CDR1 SNHLY and CDR2 FYNNEI come from the germline V gene. The CDR3 consists of 13 residues. V was shortened by 4 bases and J by 5 bases, with 11 bases between the two germline ends. The CDR3 spells CASSGQTLETQYF. The CDR3 nucleotides are TGTGCCAGCAGTGGTCAGACACTGGAGACCCAGTACTTC.

Remarks on this clone: Distinct nucleotide sequences in the sample also encode this CDR3. The chain employs TRBV28 and TRBJ2-3, with unresolved D. The CDR3 runs to 11 residues. V lost 2 bases to trimming and J lost 6 bases, with 3 bases between them. CDR1 and CDR2 (germline): MDHEN, SYDVKM. The CDR3 region is CASSLRDTQYF. CDR3 nucleotide sequence: TGTGCCAGCAGTTTACGGGATACGCAGTATTTT.

The J gene is TRBJ2-3, the V gene TRBV6-4, with D possibly matching TRBD2 (6 bases). This CDR3 comprises 14 residues. Germline assignment: CDR1 MRHNA and CDR2 SNTAGT. V lost 5 bases and J 5 bases, leaving 14 bases between the germline ends. The CDR3 coding sequence is TGTGCCAGCAGTCCTCAGACTAGGGGAGATACGCAGTATTTT. It translates to CASSPQTRGDTQYF.

V gene TRBV19 combines with J gene TRBJ1-1, with 11 bases that match TRBD1. V shed 3 bases and J 6 bases; nucleotides not matched to a gene: 6. The CDR3 length is 15 residues. The V gene's germline CDR1 is LNHDA and CDR2 SQIVND (reference sequence). The chain's CDR3 is CASSIWSGQGAEAFF. CDR3 nucleotide sequence: TGTGCCAGTAGTATTTGGTCGGGACAGGGGGCTGAAGCTTTCTTT.

V and J are TRBV19 and TRBJ1-5, with D hard to call. Germline lookup yields CDR1 LNHDA and CDR2 SQIVND (reference sequence). The CDR3 has 13 residues. The V and J ends lost 5 bases and 5 bases respectively, with 10 bases between them. The CDR3 loop is CASSPRGDQPQHF. The CDR3 region has the DNA TGTGCCAGTAGTCCGCGTGGGGATCAGCCCCAGCATTTT.

This sequence joins TRBV30 and TRBJ2-3; 10 bases match TRBD1. The CDR3 runs to 17 residues. Germline assignment: CDR1 GTSNPN and CDR2 SVGIG (reference sequence). With 3 bases clipped from V and 2 bases from J, the junction kept 11 bases outside the gene matches. The CDR3 protein is CAWRGPWDRGPTDTQYF. The CDR3 coding sequence is TGTGCCTGGAGGGGCCCGTGGGACAGGGGACCCACAGATACGCAGTATTTT.

This clone was seen a handful of times. V usage is TRBV6-1 and J usage is TRBJ2-2, with a tentative D call TRBD1 (6 bases). There are 12 residues in the CDR3. Deletions cut 6 bases from V and 6 bases from J, with 8 bases between. Germline V gene lookup returns CDR1 MNHNS and CDR2 SASEGT. Written as DNA, the CDR3 is TGTGCCAGCAGAGGACAGCCCGGGGAGCTGTTTTTT. It encodes CASRGQPGELFF.

This clone was counted once. A read error may produce the germline difference seen at one junction end. The J gene is TRBJ2-2, the V gene TRBV7-9; 7 bases map to TRBD2. From germline, CDR1 is SEHNR and CDR2 FQNEAQ (reference sequence). The CDR3 totals 15 residues. CDR3 bases: TGTGCCAGCAGCCTAGCGGCGGATAACACCGGGGAGCTGTTTTTT. It is translated as CASSLAADNTGELFF.

The chain recombines TRBV7-9 with TRBJ1-3; TRBD1 matches 7 bases. Trimming at V came to 5 bases and at J to 9 bases, leaving 10 bases not matched to a gene. The CDR3 contains 14 residues. CDR1 and CDR2 from the germline V gene are SEHNR and FQNEAQ (reference sequence). CDR3 DNA: TGTGCCAGCAGCCCCAGACAGGGTTTCGGCACCATATATTTT. Its translation is CASSPRQGFGTIYF.

This clone was seen only once. The chain recombines TRBV11-2 with TRBJ2-1, with 7 bases lining up with TRBD2. J gave up 4 bases and V 1 base, and 7 bases lay outside the gene matches. Germline assignment: CDR1 SGHAT and CDR2 FQNNGV. This CDR3 region has 16 residues. CDR3 sequence reads: CASSLVGLAEYNEQFF. CDR3 DNA: TGTGCCAGCAGCTTAGTGGGGCTAGCGGAGTACAATGAGCAGTTCTTC.

The V call is TRBV10-3, the J call TRBJ2-7; 10 bases map to TRBD1. CDR1 is ENHRY and CDR2 is SYGVKD in the germline V gene. J was trimmed by 4 bases and V by 11 bases; bases with no gene match: 2. The CDR3 loop spans 11 amino acids. The CDR3 is CASGQGYEQYF. The CDR3 bases are TGTGCCTCGGGACAGGGGTACGAGCAGTACTTC.

The chain joins TRBV10-2 to TRBJ1-2; TRBD1 might be the D (6 bases). The CDR3 sequence is 14 residues long. Trimming stripped 2 bases from V and 7 bases from J, with 14 bases between. Germline V gene sequence: CDR1 WSHSY, CDR2 SAAADI. The CDR3 reads CASSEQQGVRGYTF. For the CDR3, the DNA is TGCGCCAGCAGTGAGCAACAGGGAGTCCGTGGCTACACCTTC.

This clone was detected only a few times. CDR3 nucleotides: TGTGCCAGCAGCTTGGCAACGGGGGACCCCGGCTCAAGGTATTTT. As protein: CASSLATGDPGSRYF. The chain has TRBV7-9 and TRBJ2-3, with D possibly TRBD2 on 6 matching bases. Trimming left V 3 bases short and J 14 bases short, with 24 bases between. Germline assignment: CDR1 SEHNR and CDR2 FQNEAQ (reference sequence). The CDR3 sequence is 15 residues long.